Below, one T cell receptor beta chain is given with its context. This clonotype occurred a few times. No antigen is known for it. No clone much larger than this one lies a single base away; base qualities are absent. Library preparation employed PCR. The run used an Illumina HiSeq 2500. To normalize quantification of the TCRbeta repertoire, the TCR libraries were built with molecular barcoding that relied on unique molecular identifiers. TCRdb's own reprocessing of the public reads used fastp at Q25 and MiXCR and kept productive beta chains. One record per CDR3 amino acid sequence lists the most common genes and DNA. The sample records about 610,000 distinct CDR3 sequences, under 12% of which are singletons. About 4% of the sample rests with the top ten. The data are from a study of T-cell reconstitution after alpha-beta-depleted transplantation in children (dated by TCRdb to the mid-2010s). Regarding the research as a whole: Using TCR repertoire profiling, the study followed T-cell immune reconstitution in a quantitative way in children after TCRalphabeta/CD19-depleted allogeneic hematopoietic cell transplantation.

The germline ends are 14 bases apart after V is trimmed by 3 bases and J by 3 bases. The germline V gene (reference sequence) specifies GTSNPN as CDR1 and SVGIG as CDR2. The CDR3 goes from the cysteine to the phenylalanine over 15 residues. Only the CDR3 DNA is retained, 45 bases long and in frame from the first base. Sequencing used PBMCs from the stem cell graft donor, obtained from the stem cell graft. The sequence derives from a human donor who donated a stem cell graft to a child with acute myeloid leukemia. The sequence is built from TRBV30 and TRBJ1-4; the D region possibly corresponds to TRBD1 (5 bases align). The CDR3: CAWRGKGGANEKLFF. The DNA is TGTGCCTGGAGGGGGAAAGGAGGGGCTAATGAAAAACTGTTTTTT.